A selection of T cell receptor beta chains follows, all from one sample in a study of T cell changes during pregnancy in multiple sclerosis. Sequenced by immunoSEQ multiplex PCR; TCRdb stores in-frame clones only, minus some. The repertoire holds about 73,000 clones, with 75% to 90% as singletons. The source was peripheral blood, collected after pregnancy. All receptors derive from a female donor in good health, enrolled as a control in a pregnancy study. The CDR3 runs from the conserved cysteine through the conserved F or W. Fields, in order: clone size, D gene, J gene, V gene, CDR3 protein, CDR3 DNA. A D gene is named only where the DNA matches it firmly. Clone sizes are given selectively: once, few, many, or a class where the clone is expanded.

NA,TRBD1,TRBJ2-7,TRBV19,CASTPTGTGDYEQYF,TGTGCCAGTACACCTACAGGGACAGGGGACTACGAGCAGTACTTC
NA,NA,TRBJ1-1,TRBV2,CASSEERERQDGHTEAFF,TGTGCCAGCAGTGAAGAGAGAGAAAGACAGGATGGTCACACTGAAGCTTTCTTT
many,TRBD1,TRBJ1-1,TRBV19,CASSIRGQGTEAFF,TGTGCCAGTAGTATTCGTGGACAGGGGACTGAAGCTTTCTTT
NA,NA,TRBJ2-7,TRBV5-4,CASRPSGTFTYEQYF,TGTGCCAGCAGGCCCTCGGGGACTTTCACCTACGAGCAGTACTTC
once,TRBD2,TRBJ2-5,TRBV29-1,CSVGLAGAGQETQYF,TGCAGCGTTGGTCTAGCGGGGGCCGGTCAAGAGACCCAGTACTTC
NA,TRBD1,TRBJ2-3,TRBV5-6,CASSGGQGGTDTQYF,TGTGCCAGCAGCGGCGGACAGGGAGGCACAGATACGCAGTATTTT
NA,NA,TRBJ1-1,TRBV7-9,CASSSTPVAEAFF,TGTGCCAGCAGCTCCACCCCGGTCGCTGAAGCTTTCTTT
NA,NA,TRBJ1-2,TRBV6-5,CASSPRPGGYTF,TGTGCCAGCAGCCCCAGACCGGGGGGCTACACCTTC
NA,NA,TRBJ1-1,TRBV5-4,CASMTPGQLNTEAFF,TGTGCCAGCATGACCCCGGGACAACTGAACACTGAAGCTTTCTTT
NA,NA,TRBJ1-2,TRBV2,CASRNYGYTF,TGTGCCAGTCGGAACTATGGCTACACCTTC
once,TRBD1,TRBJ1-1,TRBV11-3,CASSPVGTGPTEAFF,TGTGCCAGCAGCCCAGTGGGGACAGGGCCCACTGAAGCTTTCTTT
NA,TRBD1,TRBJ2-5,TRBV6-1,CASKNQGAGETQYF,TGTGCCAGCAAAAATCAGGGGGCGGGGGAGACCCAGTACTTC
NA,TRBD2,TRBJ2-1,TRBV7-7,CASSPRLAGDENEQFF,TGTGCCAGCAGCCCCAGACTAGCGGGAGATGAGAATGAGCAGTTCTTC
NA,NA,TRBJ1-1,TRBV4-3,CASSPRAVANTEAFF,TGCGCCAGCAGCCCCCGAGCGGTTGCGAACACTGAAGCTTTCTTT
NA,NA,TRBJ1-4,TRBV27,CASSLLLGRGEKLFF,TGTGCCAGCAGTTTACTTCTGGGTAGGGGTGAAAAACTGTTTTTT
NA,NA,TRBJ2-7,TRBV10-3,CATSMEISYEQYF,TGTGCCACCTCCATGGAGATCTCCTACGAGCAGTACTTC
NA,TRBD1,TRBJ2-7,TRBV27,CASSADRGQFTSYEQYF,TGTGCCAGCAGTGCGGACAGGGGGCAATTTACGTCCTACGAGCAGTACTTC
NA,NA,TRBJ1-3,TRBV15,CATSRDPDGVNAGNTIYF,TGTGCCACCAGCAGAGATCCGGACGGGGTCAACGCTGGAAACACCATATATTTT
NA,TRBD1,TRBJ1-4,TRBV13,CASSLRGRSVEKLFF,TGTGCCAGCAGCTTAAGGGGGCGGAGTGTTGAAAAACTGTTTTTT
NA,NA,TRBJ2-1,TRBV5-1,CASSLDLGADEQFF,TGCGCCAGCAGCTTGGATTTAGGGGCGGATGAGCAGTTCTTC
NA,TRBD1,TRBJ1-1,TRBV5-1,CASSLYSGGNTEAFF,TGCGCCAGCAGCTTGTATTCAGGGGGCAACACTGAAGCTTTCTTT
NA,NA,TRBJ1-1,TRBV5-1,CASSQNTGNTEAFF,TGCGCCAGCAGCCAAAACACGGGGAACACTGAAGCTTTCTTT
once,NA,TRBJ1-3,TRBV7-2,CATLMKGDGNTIYF,TGTGCCACCCTAATGAAGGGGGATGGAAACACCATATATTTT
NA,TRBD2,TRBJ2-2,TRBV7-2,CASSVDLAGAGELFF,TGTGCCAGCAGCGTAGACCTAGCGGGGGCCGGGGAGCTGTTTTTT
NA,TRBD2,TRBJ2-1,TRBV6-5,CASSSGLAGAHNEQFF,TGTGCCAGCAGTTCAGGACTAGCGGGAGCCCACAATGAGCAGTTCTTC
NA,NA,TRBJ1-1,TRBV4-3,CASSQEVNTGPFEAFF,TGCGCCAGCAGCCAAGAGGTAAACACAGGTCCTTTTGAAGCTTTCTTT
NA,TRBD1,TRBJ2-5,TRBV5-1,CASRSTGTGGWGETQYF,TGCGCCAGCAGATCTACCGGGACAGGGGGATGGGGAGAGACCCAGTACTTC
NA,NA,TRBJ1-2,TRBV19,CASSIAPTGPNYGYTF,TGTGCCAGTAGTATAGCCCCGACGGGTCCCAACTATGGCTACACCTTC
NA,NA,TRBJ2-2,TRBV29-1,CSASPGVYTGELFF,TGCAGCGCTTCTCCGGGGGTTTACACCGGGGAGCTGTTTTTT
NA,NA,TRBJ1-6,TRBV6-5,CASRQQGLSNSPLHF,TGTGCCAGCCGACAGCAGGGGTTAAGTAATTCACCCCTCCACTTT
NA,NA,TRBJ1-1,TRBV27,CASIRISGKDTEAFF,TGTGCCAGCATTAGAATCTCGGGGAAAGACACTGAAGCTTTCTTT
NA,TRBD2,TRBJ2-7,TRBV19,CASSPTSAGWEQYF,TGTGCCAGTAGTCCGACTAGCGCCGGTTGGGAGCAGTACTTC
NA,TRBD2,TRBJ2-1,TRBV7-9,CASSWRETVPHNEQFF,TGTGCCAGCAGCTGGCGGGAGACGGTGCCCCACAATGAGCAGTTCTTC
NA,TRBD1,TRBJ1-4,TRBV30,CAWSGQGNEKLFF,TGTGCCTGGTCGGGACAGGGGAATGAAAAACTGTTTTTT
NA,NA,TRBJ1-5,TRBV29-1,CSVVLSGGRAGNQPQHF,TGCAGCGTTGTATTATCTGGGGGCAGGGCGGGCAATCAGCCCCAGCATTTT
NA,NA,TRBJ2-2,TRBV27,CASSLTQVGELFF,TGTGCCAGCAGTCTTACGCAGGTCGGGGAGCTGTTTTTT
NA,TRBD1,TRBJ1-5,TRBV5-4,CASSTEGGRGPQHF,TGTGCCAGCAGCACGGAAGGGGGCCGGGGGCCCCAGCATTTT
NA,NA,TRBJ1-2,TRBV6-5,CASSYSGAGYGYTF,TGTGCCAGCAGTTACTCGGGGGCAGGATATGGCTACACCTTC
NA,TRBD2,TRBJ2-6,TRBV27,CASSFQGLAAGANVLTF,TGTGCCAGCAGTTTTCAGGGACTAGCGGCTGGGGCCAACGTCCTGACTTTC
NA,TRBD2,TRBJ2-1,TRBV4-1,CASSQPISWTSGSYEQFF,TGCGCCAGCAGCCAACCCATTTCCTGGACTAGCGGGAGTTATGAGCAGTTCTTC
NA,NA,TRBJ2-1,TRBV6-1,CASALSYGLNEQFF,TGTGCCAGTGCGTTAAGTTATGGGCTCAATGAGCAGTTCTTC
NA,NA,TRBJ2-3,TRBV29-1,CSVEDRGSTDTQYF,TGCAGCGTTGAAGATCGCGGGAGCACAGATACGCAGTATTTT
NA,TRBD1,TRBJ1-2,TRBV29-1,CSVEGAGGRGRGYGYTF,TGCAGCGTTGAAGGTGCAGGGGGCCGCGGGAGGGGATATGGCTACACCTTC
few,NA,TRBJ2-3,TRBV6-4,CASSEGATSTDTQYF,TGTGCCAGCAGTGAAGGGGCCACTAGCACAGATACGCAGTATTTT
NA,TRBD1,TRBJ1-2,TRBV19,CASTRDRGYYGYTF,TGTGCCAGTACCCGCGACAGGGGCTACTATGGCTACACCTTC
NA,TRBD2,TRBJ2-1,TRBV19,CASSSAGTSEQFF,TGTGCCAGTAGTTCAGCGGGAACGTCTGAGCAGTTCTTC
few,TRBD2,TRBJ2-1,TRBV11-2,CASSLTSADNEQFF,TGTGCCAGCAGTCTAACTAGCGCAGACAATGAGCAGTTCTTC
few,TRBD1,TRBJ1-6,TRBV9,CASSVTGGVSPLHF,TGTGCCAGCAGCGTAACAGGGGGCGTTTCACCCCTCCACTTT
few,NA,TRBJ1-2,TRBV5-1,CASSLGSALKDYGYTF,TGCGCCAGCAGCTTGGGCTCCGCACTAAAGGACTATGGCTACACCTTC
once,TRBD1,TRBJ1-2,TRBV19,CASDQGDRGTYGYTF,TGTGCCAGCGATCAGGGGGACAGGGGGACCTATGGCTACACCTTC
NA,NA,TRBJ2-3,TRBV2,CASNWQRADTQYF,TGTGCCAGCAATTGGCAGCGGGCAGATACGCAGTATTTT
few,TRBD1,TRBJ1-2,TRBV5-6,CASSLPTGNTDGYTF,TGTGCCAGCAGCTTACCGACAGGGAATACAGATGGCTACACCTTC
NA,TRBD2,TRBJ2-5,TRBV11-2,CASSASGGAGETQYF,TGTGCCAGCAGCGCTAGCGGGGGGGCCGGTGAGACCCAGTACTTC
NA,NA,TRBJ1-4,TRBV30,CAWSVLTGTNEKLFF,TGTGCCTGGAGTGTACTTACAGGGACTAATGAAAAACTGTTTTTT